The T cell receptor (beta chain) described here comes from a study of cytomegalovirus exposure and HLA in healthy donors. The wider study: There were fewer than 500 genotyped donors. Of these, about 81% fell in the genetic ancestry cluster associated with self-reported Caucasian donors.

Amplification used 60 Vbeta primers and 13 Jbeta primers. Data came from immunoSEQ multiplex PCR; TCRdb stores just in-frame clones and leaves some out. The sample yields tens of thousands of clones, roughly 85% seen once. Remarks on this clone: What it recognizes is unknown.

Findings and caveats of the study: Presence/absence analyses took donor sequencing depth as roughly uniform. Researchers counted around 180 TCR beta chains as cytomegalovirus-associated.

Germline-derived CDR1 and CDR2 are MNHEY and SVGAGI. V lost 2 bases to trimming and J lost 3 bases; unmatched junction nucleotides: 4. CDR3 length: 15 residues. The V gene is TRBV6-5, the J gene TRBJ2-7; TRBD2 matches at 10 bases. The sequenced sample was PBMCs. The clonotype comes from a female donor in good health and CMV-seronegative. CDR3 amino acids: CASSYTSGASYEQYF. DNA of the CDR3: TGTGCCAGCAGTTACACTAGCGGGGCCAGCTACGAGCAGTACTTC.